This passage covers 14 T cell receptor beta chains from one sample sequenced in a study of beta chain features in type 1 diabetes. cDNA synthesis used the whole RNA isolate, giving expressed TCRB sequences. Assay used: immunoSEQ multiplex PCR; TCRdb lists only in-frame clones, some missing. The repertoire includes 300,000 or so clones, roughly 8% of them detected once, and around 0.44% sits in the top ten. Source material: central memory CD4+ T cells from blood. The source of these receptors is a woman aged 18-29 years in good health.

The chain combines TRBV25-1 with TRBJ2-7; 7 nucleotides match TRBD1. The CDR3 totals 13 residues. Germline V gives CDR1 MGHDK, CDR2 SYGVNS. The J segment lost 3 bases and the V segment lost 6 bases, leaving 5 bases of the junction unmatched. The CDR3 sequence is CASRMAGGYEQYF. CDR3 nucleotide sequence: TGTGCCAGCAGGATGGCAGGGGGCTACGAGCAGTACTTC.

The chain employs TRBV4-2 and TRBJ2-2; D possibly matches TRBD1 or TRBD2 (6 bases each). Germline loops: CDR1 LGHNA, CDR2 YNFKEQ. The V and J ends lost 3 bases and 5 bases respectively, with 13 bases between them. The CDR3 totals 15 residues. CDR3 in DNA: TGTGCCAGCAGCCAGGAGGGGGTCCCTACCGGGGAGCTGTTTTTT. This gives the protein CASSQEGVPTGELFF.

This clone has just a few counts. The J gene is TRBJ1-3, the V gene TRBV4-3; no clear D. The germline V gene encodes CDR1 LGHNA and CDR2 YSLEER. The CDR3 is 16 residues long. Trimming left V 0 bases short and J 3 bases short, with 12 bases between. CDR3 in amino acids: CASSQDGDRIGNTIYF. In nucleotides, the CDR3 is TGCGCCAGCAGCCAAGATGGGGATAGAATTGGAAACACCATATATTTT.

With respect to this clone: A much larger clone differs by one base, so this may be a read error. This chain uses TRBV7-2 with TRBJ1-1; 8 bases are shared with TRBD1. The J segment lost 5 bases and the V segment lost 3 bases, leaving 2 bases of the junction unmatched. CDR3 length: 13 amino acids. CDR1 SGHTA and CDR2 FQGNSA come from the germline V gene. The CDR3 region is CASSLNRGTEAFF. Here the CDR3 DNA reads TGTGCCAGCAGCTTGAACAGGGGGACTGAAGCTTTCTTT.

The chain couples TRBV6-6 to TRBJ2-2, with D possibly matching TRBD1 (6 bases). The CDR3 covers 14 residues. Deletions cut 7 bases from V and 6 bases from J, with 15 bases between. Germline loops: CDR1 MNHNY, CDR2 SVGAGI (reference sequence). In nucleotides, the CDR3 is TGTGCCAGCAACCAACAGGGATCCGCCGGGGAGCTGTTTTTT. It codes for CASNQQGSAGELFF.

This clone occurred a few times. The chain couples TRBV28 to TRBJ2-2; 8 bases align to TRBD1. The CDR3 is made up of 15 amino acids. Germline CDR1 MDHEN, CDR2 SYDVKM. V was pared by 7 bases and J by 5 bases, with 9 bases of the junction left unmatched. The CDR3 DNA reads TGTGCCAGCATCTGGGGCAGGGGGCGAACCGGGGAGCTGTTTTTT. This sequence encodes CASIWGRGRTGELFF.

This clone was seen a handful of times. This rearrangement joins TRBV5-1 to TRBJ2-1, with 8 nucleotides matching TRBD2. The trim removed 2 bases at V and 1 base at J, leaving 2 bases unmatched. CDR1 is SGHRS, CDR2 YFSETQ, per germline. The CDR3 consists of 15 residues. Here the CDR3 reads CASSLIAGSYNEQFF. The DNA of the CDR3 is TGCGCCAGCAGCTTAATAGCGGGATCCTACAATGAGCAGTTCTTC. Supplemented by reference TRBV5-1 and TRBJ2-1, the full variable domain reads KAGVTQTPRYLIKTRGQQVTLSCSPISGHRSVSWYQQTPGQGLQFLFEYFSETQRNKGNFPGRFSGRQFSNSRSEMNVSTLELGDSALYLCASSLIAGSYNEQFFGPGTRLTVL.

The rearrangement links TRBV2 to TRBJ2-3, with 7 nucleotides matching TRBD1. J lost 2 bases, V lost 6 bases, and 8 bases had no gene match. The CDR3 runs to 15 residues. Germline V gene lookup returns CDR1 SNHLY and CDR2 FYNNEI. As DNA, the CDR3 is TGTGCCAGCAGATTACAGGGGCATTACACAGATACGCAGTATTTT. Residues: CASRLQGHYTDTQYF. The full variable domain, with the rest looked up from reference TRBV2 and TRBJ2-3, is EPEVTQTPSHQVTQMGQEVILRCVPISNHLYFYWYRQILGQKVEFLVSFYNNEISEKSEIFDDQFSVERPDGSNFTLKIRSTKLEDSAMYFCASRLQGHYTDTQYFGPGTRLTVL.

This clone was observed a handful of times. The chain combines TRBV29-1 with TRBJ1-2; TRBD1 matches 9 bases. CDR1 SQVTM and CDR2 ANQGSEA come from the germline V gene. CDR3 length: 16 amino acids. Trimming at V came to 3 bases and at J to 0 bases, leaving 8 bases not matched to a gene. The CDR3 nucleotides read TGCAGCGTTGATCCCCGACAGGGGGGGACTAACTATGGCTACACCTTC. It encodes CSVDPRQGGTNYGYTF.

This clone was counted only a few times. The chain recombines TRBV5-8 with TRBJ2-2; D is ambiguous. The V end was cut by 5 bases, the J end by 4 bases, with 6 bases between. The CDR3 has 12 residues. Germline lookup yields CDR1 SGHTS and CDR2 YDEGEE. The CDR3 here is CASSRITGELFF. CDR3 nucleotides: TGTGCCAGCAGTCGGATCACCGGGGAGCTGTTTTTT.

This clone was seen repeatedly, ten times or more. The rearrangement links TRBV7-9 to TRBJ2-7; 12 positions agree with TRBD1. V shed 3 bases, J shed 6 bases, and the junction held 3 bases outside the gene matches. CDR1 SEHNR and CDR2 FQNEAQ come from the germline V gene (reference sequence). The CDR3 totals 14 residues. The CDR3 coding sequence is TGTGCCAGCAGCTTTGGGACAGGGGGCCTCGAGCAGTACTTC. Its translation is CASSFGTGGLEQYF. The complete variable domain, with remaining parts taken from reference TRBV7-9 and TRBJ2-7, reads DTGVSQNPRHKITKRGQNVTFRCDPISEHNRLYWYRQTLGQGPEFLTYFQNEAQLEKSRLLSDRFSAERPKGSFSTLEIQRTEQGDSAMYLCASSFGTGGLEQYFGPGTRLTVT.

The CDR3 DNA reads as TGTGCCAGCAGCTTAGACAGGGGGAGTGAAAAACTGTTTTTT. Translation: CASSLDRGSEKLFF. The chain combines TRBV7-2 with TRBJ1-4, with TRBD1 matching over 8 bases. After removal of 1 base from V and 7 bases from J, the junction contained 2 bases not matched to a gene. Germline V gene lookup returns CDR1 SGHTA and CDR2 FQGNSA. This CDR3 region has 14 residues.

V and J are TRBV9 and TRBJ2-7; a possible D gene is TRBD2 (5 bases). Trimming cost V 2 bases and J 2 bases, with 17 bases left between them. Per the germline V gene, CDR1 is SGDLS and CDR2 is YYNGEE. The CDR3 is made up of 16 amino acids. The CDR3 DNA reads TGTGCCAGCAGCGTCCGGGCAAGCGGAGCCACCTACGAGCAGTACTTC. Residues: CASSVRASGATYEQYF.

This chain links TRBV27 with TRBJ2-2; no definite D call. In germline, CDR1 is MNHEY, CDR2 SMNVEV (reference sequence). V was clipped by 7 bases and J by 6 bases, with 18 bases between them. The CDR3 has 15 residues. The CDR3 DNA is TGTGCCAGCAAAAAAGGCGATTACAAAGCCGGGGAGCTGTTTTTT. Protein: CASKKGDYKAGELFF.